These 24 T cell receptor beta chains were sequenced from one sample in a study of yellow fever vaccine responses in identical twins. TCRdb reprocessed the RT-PCR reads with MiXCR, giving one entry per CDR3 protein. The profile shows tens of thousands of distinct CDR3 sequences, around four fifths of them singletons. Sequencing was performed on T cells from blood (PBMCs), unsorted or a sorted subset (not recorded which), taken before or after yellow fever vaccination (not recorded which). These receptors all stem from a woman younger than 35 who received the yellow fever vaccine.

This chain joins TRBV15 and TRBJ1-5; 8 bases line up with TRBD1. CDR1 and CDR2 from the germline V gene are LNHNV and YYDKDF (reference sequence). V gave up 6 bases and J gave up 6 bases; unmatched junction bases: 7. This CDR3 has 14 residues. This CDR3 is CATSADREVQPQHF. The CDR3 bases are TGTGCCACCAGTGCGGACAGGGAGGTTCAGCCCCAGCATTTT.

This chain uses TRBV15 with TRBJ1-2, with D perhaps matching TRBD1 (6 bases). V lost 3 bases and J 4 bases, leaving 15 bases between the germline ends. The germline gives CDR1 LNHNV, CDR2 YYDKDF (reference sequence). The CDR3 is made up of 15 amino acids. The CDR3 is CATSSQQGQAYGYTF. DNA of the CDR3: TGTGCCACCAGCAGCCAACAGGGTCAGGCCTATGGCTACACCTTC.

This chain links TRBV10-3 with TRBJ2-7; D remains unclear. The CDR3 totals 11 residues. CDR1 is ENHRY and CDR2 is SYGVKD in the germline V gene. Trimming took off 6 bases at V and 5 bases at J, with 8 bases between the two ends. CDR3 amino acids: CAIRRTDEQYF. For the CDR3, the DNA is TGTGCCATCAGAAGGACGGACGAGCAGTACTTC.

V usage is TRBV13 and J usage is TRBJ2-1; no clear D gene. V was cut by 7 bases and J by 3 bases, with 13 bases left in between. The germline gives CDR1 PRHDT, CDR2 FYEKMQ (reference sequence). The CDR3 is 14 residues long. CDR3 residues: CASIGLPLYNEQFF. In DNA, the CDR3 is TGTGCCAGCATCGGGCTTCCACTCTACAATGAGCAGTTCTTC.

The chain employs TRBV13 and TRBJ2-3; a weak D match, TRBD2 (6 bases). V was cut by 5 bases and J by 0 bases, with 12 bases left in between. Germline loops: CDR1 PRHDT, CDR2 FYEKMQ (reference sequence). The CDR3 is 15 residues long. CDR3 nucleotides: TGTGCCAGCAGCCCTGCGGGGAGTAGCACAGATACGCAGTATTTT. It encodes CASSPAGSSTDTQYF.

The J gene is TRBJ1-3, the V gene TRBV14, with TRBD1 as a possible D gene (6 bases). The CDR3 spans 15 residues. Germline assignment: CDR1 SGHDN and CDR2 FVKESK. The V gene lost 1 base and the J gene lost 4 bases, with 11 bases spanning the gap. CDR3: CASSQGQGPGNTIYF. The CDR3, as DNA: TGTGCCAGCAGCCAAGGGCAGGGGCCAGGAAACACCATATATTTT.

This clonotype occurred a few times. This chain connects TRBV27 to TRBJ1-6, with D perhaps TRBD1 (6 bases). Trimming stripped 3 bases from V and 9 bases from J, with 15 bases between. The CDR3 spans 15 residues. Germline assignment: CDR1 MNHEY and CDR2 SMNVEV (reference sequence). CDR3 amino acids: CASSFRAGVASPLHF. The CDR3, as DNA: TGTGCCAGCAGTTTCAGGGCAGGGGTCGCTTCACCCCTCCACTTT.

This clonotype was counted only a few times. The chain carries TRBV2 and TRBJ1-1, with 9 bases identical to TRBD1. The CDR3 spans 15 residues. Germline values: CDR1 SNHLY, CDR2 FYNNEI. The trim removed 6 bases at V and 1 base at J, leaving 6 bases unmatched. CDR3 region: CASRGRDRANTEAFF. CDR3 bases: TGTGCCAGCAGGGGGAGGGACAGGGCGAACACTGAAGCTTTCTTT. The full variable domain, its missing parts supplied by reference TRBV2 and TRBJ1-1, is EPEVTQTPSHQVTQMGQEVILRCVPISNHLYFYWYRQILGQKVEFLVSFYNNEISEKSEIFDDQFSVERPDGSNFTLKIRSTKLEDSAMYFCASRGRDRANTEAFFGQGTRLTVV.

V gene TRBV10-1 combines with J gene TRBJ1-4, with D possibly matching TRBD1 (5 bases). The germline V gene encodes CDR1 WNHNN and CDR2 SYGVQD (reference sequence). The CDR3 runs 14 residues. Trimming shortened V by 8 bases and J by 13 bases, and 23 bases separated the two germline ends. This CDR3 reads CASYLGPSNGGLFF. In DNA, the CDR3 is TGCGCCAGCTACTTGGGGCCGTCTAATGGGGGACTGTTTTTT.

The rearrangement uses TRBV12-3 or TRBV12-4 and TRBJ1-2; 9 nucleotides agree with TRBD1. Unmatched junction bases numbered 6, after V lost 5 bases and J lost 5 bases. The CDR3 runs to 14 residues. CDR3: CASSPGQGGYGYTF. The CDR3 DNA reads TGTGCCAGCAGTCCGGGACAGGGAGGGTATGGCTACACCTTC.

This clonotype came up once. The chain employs TRBV4-1 and TRBJ2-2, with 7 bases fitting TRBD2. Germline V lookup: CDR1 MGHRA, CDR2 YSYEKL. After removal of 3 bases from V and 6 bases from J, the junction contained 4 bases not matched to a gene. The CDR3 runs to 14 residues. The CDR3 DNA sequence: TGCGCCAGCAGCCAGTCTAGCGGCGCCGGGGAGCTGTTTTTT. Encoded protein: CASSQSSGAGELFF.

Only a few counts were recorded for this clonotype. The rearrangement uses TRBV7-9 and TRBJ2-2; 8 bases align to TRBD2. Germline lookup yields CDR1 SEHNR and CDR2 FQNEAQ (reference sequence). CDR3 length equals 17 residues. J lost 5 bases, V lost 1 base, and 9 bases had no gene match. CDR3: CASSLVPGGTITGELFF. In nucleotides, the CDR3 is TGTGCCAGCAGCTTAGTTCCGGGAGGGACGATAACCGGGGAGCTGTTTTTT.

The chain recombines TRBV18 with TRBJ2-3; D unclear. The CDR3 is 13 residues long. V lost 0 bases to trimming and J lost 4 bases, with 5 bases between them. Germline CDR1 KGHSH, CDR2 LQKENI. The CDR3 DNA reads TGTGCCAGCTCACCACCGGTGGCAGATACGCAGTATTTT. As protein: CASSPPVADTQYF.

V usage is TRBV20-1 and J usage is TRBJ1-1, with 10 bases lining up with TRBD1. CDR3 size: 13 residues. V shed 6 bases, J shed 5 bases, and the junction held 6 bases outside the gene matches. From germline, CDR1 is DFQATT and CDR2 SNEGSKA (reference sequence). As DNA, the CDR3 is TGCAGTGCAACCGGGACAGGGGAAACTGAAGCTTTCTTT. It encodes CSATGTGETEAFF.

V usage is TRBV20-1 and J usage is TRBJ2-1; unclear D gene. The CDR3 is 12 amino acids. The germline CDR1 and CDR2 sequences are DFQATT and SNEGSKA (reference sequence). V was cut by 0 bases and J by 7 bases, with 7 bases left in between. DNA of the CDR3: TGCAGTGCTAGAGATGAAACGAATGAGCAGTTCTTC. It yields the protein CSARDETNEQFF.

The chain combines TRBV20-1 with TRBJ2-2, with TRBD2 matching over 7 bases. The germline V gene has CDR1 DFQATT and CDR2 SNEGSKA (reference sequence). The CDR3 covers 14 residues. Trimming removed 3 bases from V and 6 bases from J; junction bases left unmatched: 7. The CDR3: CSAREGLSSGELFF. CDR3 bases: TGCAGTGCTAGGGAGGGACTATCGTCCGGGGAGCTGTTTTTT.

The CDR3: CATQQVWRQPQHF. In DNA, the CDR3 is TGTGCCACCCAACAGGTTTGGCGGCAGCCCCAGCATTTT. V is TRBV15 and J is TRBJ1-5, with D possibly matching TRBD1 (5 bases). The CDR3 loop spans 13 amino acids. Germline V CDR1 and CDR2: LNHNV, YYDKDF (reference sequence). The V and J ends lost 8 bases and 7 bases respectively, with 15 bases between them.

The chain is built from TRBV5-1 and TRBJ2-3; D may match TRBD1 or TRBD2 (6 bases each). Germline assignment: CDR1 SGHRS and CDR2 YFSETQ. Trimming shortened V by 7 bases and J by 4 bases, and 13 bases separated the two germline ends. The CDR3 is made up of 13 amino acids. The CDR3 here is CASGGGTADTQYF. The CDR3 DNA reads as TGCGCCAGCGGGGGCGGGACTGCAGATACGCAGTATTTT.

The chain employs TRBV15 and TRBJ1-6; perhaps TRBD1 as D (5 bases). Germline V lookup: CDR1 LNHNV, CDR2 YYDKDF (reference sequence). The V and J ends lost 5 bases and 9 bases respectively, with 20 bases between them. This CDR3 is built from 16 residues. The DNA of the CDR3 is TGTGCCACCAGCGAGGGACGACTCTTCGAGAGTTCACCCCTCCACTTT. Encoded protein: CATSEGRLFESSPLHF. Based on the CDR3 plus reference TRBV15 and TRBJ1-6, the full variable domain is DAMVIQNPRYQVTQFGKPVTLSCSQTLNHNVMYWYQQKSSQAPKLLFHYYDKDFNNEADTPDNFQSRRPNTSFCFLDIRSPGLGDTAMYLCATSEGRLFESSPLHFGNGTRLTVT.

The chain combines TRBV10-2 with TRBJ2-3; 9 positions match TRBD2. CDR3 length: 14 amino acids. With V trimmed by 10 bases and J by 6 bases, 11 bases remained unmatched. Germline V gene sequence: CDR1 WSHSY, CDR2 SAAADI. CDR3 residues: CATLAGLTGDTQYF. The CDR3 DNA is TGCGCCACCCTAGCGGGGCTGACGGGGGATACGCAGTATTTT.

This clonotype was recorded only once. The J gene is TRBJ2-2, the V gene TRBV4-3; TRBD1 agrees at 7 bases. Per germline, CDR1 LGHNA and CDR2 YSLEER. V trimming: 9 bases; J trimming: 2 bases; junction bases outside the gene matches: 21. The CDR3 length is 19 residues. CDR3 sequence (DNA): TGCGCCAGTCGAAGGAATACAGGGGCCGCTTTGGGTAACACCGGGGAGCTGTTTTTT. Translation gives CASRRNTGAALGNTGELFF.

This rearrangement joins TRBV11-1 to TRBJ2-5, with D tentatively TRBD2 (7 bases). The ends were cut back, 5 bases at V and 5 bases at J, with 18 bases in the middle. Germline V gives CDR1 SGHAT, CDR2 FQDESV (reference sequence). There are 15 residues in the CDR3. CDR3: CASSPAGGGSETQYF. In DNA form, the CDR3 reads TGTGCCAGCAGCCCCGCCGGGGGCGGGAGTGAGACCCAGTACTTC.

V gene TRBV11-1 combines with J gene TRBJ2-1, with D perhaps matching TRBD2 (6 bases). CDR3 length equals 13 residues. V was pared by 2 bases and J by 7 bases, with 9 bases between. Per germline, CDR1 SGHAT and CDR2 FQDESV (reference sequence). The CDR3 sequence: CASSLTGRNEQFF. In nucleotides, the CDR3 is TGTGCCAGCAGCTTAACTGGGAGGAATGAGCAGTTCTTC.

This clonotype was found a few times. The gene calls are TRBV4-3 and TRBJ1-1, with unresolved D. The CDR3 sequence is 12 residues long. Germline V gives CDR1 LGHNA, CDR2 YSLEER. V gave up 6 bases and J gave up 7 bases, with 12 bases separating them. The CDR3 DNA reads TGCGCCAGCAGGAGGAATAGAAATGAAGCTTTCTTT. Amino acid sequence: CASRRNRNEAFF.